The 31 T cell receptor beta chains below were found in one sample sequenced in a study of T cell responses to AZD1222 COVID-19 vaccine. Clones were read by immunoSEQ multiplex PCR, and TCRdb kept only the in-frame ones, dropping some. This table has approximately 45,000 clones, roughly 90% appearing once. The sample here was peripheral blood, taken 28 days after the second AZD1222 dose. These TCRs come from an adult who received the AZD1222 COVID-19 vaccine.

The count of this clone is one. V usage is TRBV6-5 and J usage is TRBJ2-5, with 8 bases matching TRBD2. The V gene's germline CDR1 is MNHEY and CDR2 SVGAGI. There are 16 residues in the CDR3. J was trimmed by 4 bases and V by 0 bases; bases with no gene match: 7. The CDR3: CASSYSYSGISETQYF. The CDR3 nucleotides are TGTGCCAGCAGTTACTCGTATAGCGGGATTTCAGAGACCCAGTACTTC.

CDR3: CATGTNEAFF. CDR3 nucleotide sequence: TGTGCCACCGGGACAAATGAAGCTTTCTTT. The gene calls are TRBV19 and TRBJ1-1; D may be TRBD1 (6 bases). Trimming pared 10 bases from V and 7 bases from J, leaving 10 bases between. CDR3 size: 10 residues. Germline values: CDR1 LNHDA, CDR2 SQIVND (reference sequence).

This chain joins TRBV7-9 and TRBJ1-5; D ambiguous. Germline V gene lookup returns CDR1 SEHNR and CDR2 FQNEAQ (reference sequence). The CDR3 spans 16 residues. Trimming pared 5 bases from V and 2 bases from J, leaving 16 bases between. CDR3 protein: CASSARAPEGNQPQHF. The CDR3, as DNA: TGTGCCAGCAGCGCTCGGGCACCCGAGGGCAATCAGCCCCAGCATTTT.

The chain recombines TRBV5-1 with TRBJ2-7; maybe TRBD1 (7 bases). Trimming cost V 0 bases and J 1 base, with 11 bases left between them. CDR3 length equals 15 residues. Germline loops: CDR1 SGHRS, CDR2 YFSETQ. The CDR3 reads CASSLGGTVSYEQYF. In DNA, the CDR3 is TGCGCCAGCAGCTTGGGCGGGACAGTTTCCTACGAGCAGTACTTC.

V usage is TRBV9 and J usage is TRBJ1-2; 7 nucleotides agree with TRBD1. Germline V gene lookup returns CDR1 SGDLS and CDR2 YYNGEE. The CDR3 extends over 13 amino acids. J was trimmed by 8 bases and V by 2 bases; bases with no gene match: 6. The CDR3 nucleotides are TGTGCCAGCAGCGTCGACAGGGTCGGCGGCTACACCTTC. It translates to CASSVDRVGGYTF.

The chain recombines TRBV4-1 with TRBJ2-1; D unresolved. This CDR3 is built from 14 residues. Germline V gene lookup returns CDR1 MGHRA and CDR2 YSYEKL. The V gene lost 4 bases and the J gene lost 9 bases, with 16 bases spanning the gap. This CDR3 reads CASSLPNGYGEQFF. In DNA form, the CDR3 reads TGCGCCAGCAGCCTGCCGAACGGTTACGGTGAGCAGTTCTTC.

This chain joins TRBV19 and TRBJ1-2; 8 bases are a match to TRBD1. V lost 3 bases, J lost 5 bases, and 2 bases stayed unmatched. The CDR3 has 13 amino acids. Germline V gives CDR1 LNHDA, CDR2 SQIVND (reference sequence). The CDR3 DNA follows: TGTGCCAGTAGTATCGACAGGGGATATGGCTACACCTTC. As protein: CASSIDRGYGYTF.

The chain joins TRBV5-1 to TRBJ1-1; weak D call: TRBD1 (5 bases). Germline loops: CDR1 SGHRS, CDR2 YFSETQ. Trimming took off 0 bases at V and 6 bases at J, with 18 bases between the two ends. This CDR3 is built from 16 residues. For the CDR3, the DNA is TGCGCCAGCAGCTTGGTACTTGTGGCCCCGGGGGCTGAAGCTTTCTTT. Protein: CASSLVLVAPGAEAFF.

The rearrangement uses TRBV6-2 or TRBV6-3 and TRBJ2-7; perhaps TRBD1 as D (7 bases). This CDR3 is 15 amino acids long. The germline V gene encodes CDR1 MNHEY and CDR2 SVGEGT. The V and J ends lost 5 bases and 5 bases respectively, with 19 bases between them. CDR3 residues: CASSLPTGRKNEQYF. The CDR3 coding sequence is TGTGCCAGCAGTCTCCCGACAGGGAGGAAGAACGAGCAGTACTTC.

CDR3 nucleotide sequence: TGTGCCAGCAGTTTGACAGCCGCAGGGCCCCAGCATTTT. It encodes CASSLTAAGPQHF. The chain combines TRBV28 with TRBJ1-5, with D perhaps matching TRBD1 (5 bases). CDR1 is MDHEN, CDR2 SYDVKM, per germline. The V end lost 3 bases, the J end lost 9 bases, and 12 bases lay between the germline ends. This CDR3 spans 13 amino acids. The full variable domain, completed using reference TRBV28 and TRBJ1-5, is DVKVTQSSRYLVKRTGEKVFLECVQDMDHENMFWYRQDPGLGLRLIYFSYDVKMKEKGDIPEGYSVSREKKERFSLILESASTNQTSMYLCASSLTAAGPQHFGDGTRLSIL.

V and J are TRBV12-5 and TRBJ1-1; no clear D. The CDR3 sequence is 13 residues long. Trimming removed 2 bases from V and 1 base from J, with 5 bases in between. CDR1 and CDR2 (germline): LGHNT, FRNRAP. CDR3 in amino acids: CASGLWGNTEAFF. CDR3 coding DNA: TGTGCTAGTGGTTTGTGGGGGAACACTGAAGCTTTCTTT.

V usage is TRBV2 and J usage is TRBJ1-1, with TRBD1 matching over 8 bases. Germline V lookup: CDR1 SNHLY, CDR2 FYNNEI. The junction had 6 bases not matched to a gene; V was cut back by 4 bases and J by 8 bases. The CDR3 contains 13 residues. The CDR3 DNA reads as TGTGCCAGCAGTGTGGAGCAGGGGGCGGAAGCTTTCTTT. Its protein is CASSVEQGAEAFF.

This clone appeared once. The chain employs TRBV12-3 or TRBV12-4 and TRBJ2-3; D is possibly TRBD1 (6 bases). The CDR3 contains 13 residues. The ends were cut back, 4 bases at V and 2 bases at J, with 7 bases in the middle. CDR3: CASSWTDTDTQYF. In DNA, the CDR3 is TGTGCCAGCAGTTGGACAGACACAGATACGCAGTATTTT.

This clone was seen a single time. The chain links TRBV10-2 to TRBJ2-5, with TRBD2 matching over 11 bases. The CDR3 has 19 residues. The V gene's germline CDR1 is WSHSY and CDR2 SAAADI. The trim removed 10 bases at V and 5 bases at J, leaving 24 bases unmatched. In DNA, the CDR3 is TGCGCCATAGCTCCGGGACTAGCGGAGTACAATGGGTTTGGGGAGACCCAGTACTTC. Its protein product is CAIAPGLAEYNGFGETQYF.

A single count supports this clone. The chain employs TRBV6-2 or TRBV6-3 and TRBJ2-5, with D unclear. The CDR3 is made up of 14 amino acids. CDR1 is MNHEY, CDR2 SVGEGT, per germline. V was shortened by 0 bases and J by 1 base, with 6 bases between the two germline ends. The CDR3 sequence is CASSYSTAQETQYF. The CDR3 DNA sequence: TGTGCCAGCAGTTACTCAACGGCCCAAGAGACCCAGTACTTC.

CDR3 DNA: TGCGCCAGCAGCCAAGATTGGGGTTACGGGGTTGAAGCTTTCTTT. This encodes CASSQDWGYGVEAFF. The rearrangement uses TRBV4-3 and TRBJ1-1; D ambiguous. Trimming pared 0 bases from V and 7 bases from J, leaving 15 bases between. The CDR3 sequence is 15 residues long. The germline V gene has CDR1 LGHNA and CDR2 YSLEER.

The V gene is TRBV25-1, the J gene TRBJ2-7, with unresolved D. The CDR3 has 12 residues. Trimming shortened V by 3 bases and J by 1 base, and 4 bases separated the two germline ends. Germline CDR1 is MGHDK and CDR2 is SYGVNS. The CDR3, as DNA: TGTGCCAGCAGTGAGCGTTCCTACGAGCAGTACTTC. Protein product: CASSERSYEQYF.

V is TRBV2 and J is TRBJ1-1; D remains unclear. The CDR3 is 17 amino acids. Trimming removed 2 bases from V and 0 bases from J, with 16 bases in between. The germline CDR1 and CDR2 sequences are SNHLY and FYNNEI. The CDR3 bases are TGTGCCAGCAGTGAACGAGGGTCTGGAAGGGTGAACACTGAAGCTTTCTTT. It translates to CASSERGSGRVNTEAFF.

The V call is TRBV5-6, the J call TRBJ2-7, with TRBD2 identical over 10 bases. V was clipped by 2 bases and J by 1 base; unmatched bases: 6. The CDR3 is made up of 16 amino acids. Germline CDR1 is SGHDT and CDR2 is YYEEEE. CDR3: CASSLLAGGRSYEQYF. The CDR3 DNA is TGTGCCAGCAGCTTATTAGCGGGAGGACGATCCTACGAGCAGTACTTC.

This sequence joins TRBV15 and TRBJ2-3, with 7 bases matching TRBD2. Germline V lookup: CDR1 LNHNV, CDR2 YYDKDF (reference sequence). V lost 1 base to trimming and J lost 4 bases; unmatched junction nucleotides: 8. The CDR3 runs to 16 residues. The CDR3 is CATSRVWAGDSDTQYF. As DNA, the CDR3 is TGTGCCACCAGCAGAGTATGGGCGGGAGATTCAGATACGCAGTATTTT.

The CDR3 protein is CASSQDRRNTGELFF. The DNA for the CDR3 is TGTGCCAGCAGCCAAGATCGGAGGAACACCGGGGAGCTGTTTTTT. The J gene is TRBJ2-2, the V gene TRBV3-1 (or the pseudogene TRBV3-2); D remains ambiguous. This CDR3 is built from 15 residues. CDR1 and CDR2 from the germline V gene are LGHDT and YNNKEL (reference sequence). The germline V and J ends were trimmed by 0 bases and 1 base, with 6 bases remaining between them.

The V gene is TRBV7-2, the J gene TRBJ2-7; D remains ambiguous. V lost 2 bases, J lost 3 bases, and 14 bases lay in between. CDR1 is SGHTA and CDR2 is FQGNSA in the germline V gene. CDR3 size: 15 residues. For the CDR3, the DNA is TGTGCCAGCAGCTTAAGCCCGGGTGATTACTACGAGCAGTACTTC. The encoded protein is CASSLSPGDYYEQYF. Complete variable domain (other parts from reference TRBV7-2 and TRBJ2-7): GAGVSQSPSNKVTEKGKDVELRCDPISGHTALYWYRQSLGQGLEFLIYFQGNSAPDKSGLPSDRFSAERTGGSVSTLTIQRTQQEDSAVYLCASSLSPGDYYEQYFGPGTRLTVT.

This chain joins TRBV24-1 and TRBJ2-7; no reliable D call. Trimming shortened V by 2 bases and J by 7 bases, and 11 bases separated the two germline ends. The germline V gene encodes CDR1 KGHDR and CDR2 SFDVKD. The CDR3 length is 13 residues. CDR3 sequence reads: CATSDSNTVEQYF. Here the CDR3 DNA reads TGTGCCACCAGTGATTCGAACACTGTGGAGCAGTACTTC.

In this sample, this clone turned up a few times. The CDR3 region is CASSSGQGRGNQPQHF. CDR3 DNA sequence: TGTGCCAGCAGTTCCGGACAGGGTCGTGGCAATCAGCCCCAGCATTTT. This chain links TRBV6-5 with TRBJ1-5; 8 bases are a match to TRBD1. Germline values: CDR1 MNHEY, CDR2 SVGAGI. V gave up 4 bases and J gave up 2 bases; unmatched junction bases: 7. The CDR3 has 16 residues.

The chain has TRBV27 and TRBJ2-3; maybe TRBD2 (5 bases). In germline, CDR1 is MNHEY, CDR2 SMNVEV (reference sequence). V shed 4 bases and J shed 5 bases, with 13 bases lying between them. The CDR3 totals 14 residues. The DNA of the CDR3 is TGTGCCAGCAGTTGGGGTAGCGCGGGAGATACGCAGTATTTT. It specifies CASSWGSAGDTQYF.

The CDR3 loop is CASSQGVSFNEQFF. In DNA form, the CDR3 reads TGTGCCAGCAGCCAGGGAGTGAGTTTCAATGAGCAGTTCTTC. V gene TRBV3-1 (or the pseudogene TRBV3-2) combines with J gene TRBJ2-1; D perhaps matches TRBD2 (5 bases). The CDR3 loop spans 14 amino acids. Germline V gene data show CDR1 as LGHDT and CDR2 as YNNKEL (reference sequence). V was shortened by 3 bases and J by 6 bases, with 12 bases between the two germline ends.

The CDR3 spells CASSLQGNQPQHF. CDR3 nucleotides: TGTGCCAGCAGTTTACAGGGAAATCAGCCCCAGCATTTT. V gene TRBV27 combines with J gene TRBJ1-5; the D gene is possibly TRBD1 (5 bases). The V gene lost 2 bases and the J gene lost 4 bases, with 6 bases spanning the gap. The length of the CDR3 is 13 residues. The germline CDR1 and CDR2 sequences are MNHEY and SMNVEV (reference sequence).

DNA of the CDR3: TGCGCCAGCAGCTTGGCCGGACTAGCGGTTGACACAGATACGCAGTATTTT. Its protein product is CASSLAGLAVDTDTQYF. This chain connects TRBV5-1 to TRBJ2-3; 10 nucleotides agree with TRBD2. Germline V lookup: CDR1 SGHRS, CDR2 YFSETQ. The V and J ends lost 0 bases and 2 bases, in that order; junction bases with no gene match: 6. This CDR3 is built from 17 residues.

This rearrangement joins TRBV7-9 to TRBJ2-5, with D perhaps given as TRBD1 or TRBD2 (5 bases each). The germline V gene has CDR1 SEHNR and CDR2 FQNEAQ (reference sequence). V gave up 5 bases and J gave up 4 bases, with 17 bases separating them. CDR3 length: 15 residues. CDR3 amino acids: CASSPGTVGVETQYF. CDR3 nucleotide sequence: TGTGCCAGCAGCCCGGGGACCGTGGGGGTAGAGACCCAGTACTTC. The full variable domain, completed using reference TRBV7-9 and TRBJ2-5, is DTGVSQNPRHKITKRGQNVTFRCDPISEHNRLYWYRQTLGQGPEFLTYFQNEAQLEKSRLLSDRFSAERPKGSFSTLEIQRTEQGDSAMYLCASSPGTVGVETQYFGPGTRLLVL.

The chain is built from TRBV5-6 and TRBJ2-1, with D possibly TRBD1 on 7 matching bases. CDR1 and CDR2 from the germline V gene are SGHDT and YYEEEE. V lost 5 bases to trimming and J lost 8 bases, with 14 bases between them. This CDR3 is built from 13 residues. In DNA form, the CDR3 reads TGTGCCAGCAGTTTTACAGGGGACTATGAGCAGTTCTTC. This codes for CASSFTGDYEQFF.

This chain links TRBV3-1 (or the pseudogene TRBV3-2) with TRBJ1-1; D not certain. The V gene's germline CDR1 is LGHDT and CDR2 YNNKEL (reference sequence). Between the trimmed V and J ends, which lost 6 bases and 1 base, there was a span of 18 bases. This CDR3 has 16 amino acids. CDR3 coding DNA: TGTGCCAGCAGACCGTGGGCAGCCACCTCGAACACTGAAGCTTTCTTT. Amino acids: CASRPWAATSNTEAFF.